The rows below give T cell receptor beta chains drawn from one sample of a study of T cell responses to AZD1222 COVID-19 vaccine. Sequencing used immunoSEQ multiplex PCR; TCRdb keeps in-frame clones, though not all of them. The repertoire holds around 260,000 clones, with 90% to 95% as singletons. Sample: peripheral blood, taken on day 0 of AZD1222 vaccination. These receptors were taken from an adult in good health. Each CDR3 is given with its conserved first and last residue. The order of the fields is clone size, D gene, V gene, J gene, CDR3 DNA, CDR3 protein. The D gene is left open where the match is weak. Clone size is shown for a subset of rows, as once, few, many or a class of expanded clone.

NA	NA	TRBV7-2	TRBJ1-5	TGTGCCAGCAGCGCAGGGGTCCCGGGGCCCCAGCATTTT	CASSAGVPGPQHF
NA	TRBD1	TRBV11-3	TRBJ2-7	TGTGCCAGCAGCTTAGGACAGGGGTTTGAGGAGCAGTACTTC	CASSLGQGFEEQYF
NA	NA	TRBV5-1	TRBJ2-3	TGCGCCAGCAGCCCCCAACCAGGGACAGATACGCAGTATTTT	CASSPQPGTDTQYF
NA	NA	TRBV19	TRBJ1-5	TGTGCCAGTAGTATAGGAGGTAGAGGGCTAAATCAGCCCCAGCATTTT	CASSIGGRGLNQPQHF
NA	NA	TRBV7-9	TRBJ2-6	TGTGCCAGCAGCTTTCGGCGTTATGGGATATCGGGGGCCAACGTCCTGACTTTC	CASSFRRYGISGANVLTF
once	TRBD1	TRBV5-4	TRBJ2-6	TGTGCCAGCAGCTCTGGACAGGGGTCGGGGGGGGCCAACGTCCTGACTTTC	CASSSGQGSGGANVLTF
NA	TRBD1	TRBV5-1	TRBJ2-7	TGCGCCAGCAGCCAGCCGGGACAGGGGGCAGGCGAGCAGTACTTC	CASSQPGQGAGEQYF
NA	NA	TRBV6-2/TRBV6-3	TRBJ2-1	TGTGCCAGCACCCCGAGGAGGGGTGAGCAGTTCTTC	CASTPRRGEQFF
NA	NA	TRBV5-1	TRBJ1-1	TGCGCCAGCAGCGGTCCGCCGGGGGGGACTGAAGCTTTCTTT	CASSGPPGGTEAFF
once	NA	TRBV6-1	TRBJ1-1	TGTGCCAGCAGTGAGGTCGGCAGCCCGGGCACTGAAGCTTTCTTT	CASSEVGSPGTEAFF
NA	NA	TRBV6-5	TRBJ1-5	TGTGCCAGCAGTTATCGCGGGGATCAGCCCCAGCATTTT	CASSYRGDQPQHF
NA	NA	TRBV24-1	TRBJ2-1	TGTGCCACCAGTGACGGTGCGGGGTTTCCCTACAATGAGCAGTTCTTC	CATSDGAGFPYNEQFF
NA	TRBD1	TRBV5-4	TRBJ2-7	TGTGCCAGCAGGGGACAGGGGCTCCGGGAAGAGCAGTACTTC	CASRGQGLREEQYF
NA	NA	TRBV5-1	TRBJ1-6	TGCGCCAGCAGCTCGGCAGGGAATTCACCCCTCCACTTT	CASSSAGNSPLHF
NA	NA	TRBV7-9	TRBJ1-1	TGTGCCAGCAGCTGGGCTACGAGGGGGAACACTGAAGCTTTCTTT	CASSWATRGNTEAFF
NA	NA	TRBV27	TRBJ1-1	TGTGCCAGCAGTCCATCAGGGGCCCGGAACACTGAAGCTTTCTTT	CASSPSGARNTEAFF
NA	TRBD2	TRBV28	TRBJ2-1	TGTGCCAGCAGTCCCGGACTAGCGGGGGGTGGGGTCTTC	CASSPGLAGGGVF
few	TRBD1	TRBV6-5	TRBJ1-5	TGTGCCAGCTGTCCAGGGGGGCGCGATCAGCCCCAGCATTTT	CASCPGGRDQPQHF
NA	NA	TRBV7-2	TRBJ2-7	TGTGCCAGCAGCAAGACGGGACAACATTACGAGCAGTACTTC	CASSKTGQHYEQYF
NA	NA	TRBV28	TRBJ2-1	TGTGCCAGCAAGGGGGGGGCAAACAATGAGCAGTTCTTC	CASKGGANNEQFF
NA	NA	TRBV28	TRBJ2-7	TGTGCCAGCAGTTTCGTGTTGTCCTACGAGCAGTACTTC	CASSFVLSYEQYF
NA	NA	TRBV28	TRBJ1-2	TGTGCCAGCAGTCCTCCCCCCCCCTATGGCTACACCTTC	CASSPPPPYGYTF
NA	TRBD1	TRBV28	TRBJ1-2	TGTGCCAGCAGCCCAGGACAGGGTTTGAGCTACACCTTC	CASSPGQGLSYTF
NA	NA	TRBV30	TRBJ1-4	TGTGCCTGGAGTATTCGAGGGGGAGCTAATGAAAAACTGTTTTTT	CAWSIRGGANEKLFF
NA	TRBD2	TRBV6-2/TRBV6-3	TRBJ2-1	TGTGCCAGCAGTTACGAGACTAGCAGGATGGTAGGGTTCTTC	CASSYETSRMVGFF
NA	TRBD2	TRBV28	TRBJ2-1	TGTGCCAGCAGTTTTGCTAGCGGGAGATTCTACAATGAGCAGTTCTTC	CASSFASGRFYNEQFF
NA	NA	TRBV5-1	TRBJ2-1	TGCGCCAGCAGCTTGGAACAGGTGTACAATGAGCAGTTCTTC	CASSLEQVYNEQFF
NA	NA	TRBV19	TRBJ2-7	TGTGCCAGTAGTATAGGGGGAGGACTCGAGCAGTACTTC	CASSIGGGLEQYF
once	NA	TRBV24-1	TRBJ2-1	TGTGCCACCAGTGACGCCACCAGTAGGGGCGCCCCCTACAATGAGCAGTTCTTC	CATSDATSRGAPYNEQFF
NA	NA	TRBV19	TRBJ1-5	TGTGCCAGTACCCAGGGCGGGGTTGGGCAGCCCCAGCATTTT	CASTQGGVGQPQHF
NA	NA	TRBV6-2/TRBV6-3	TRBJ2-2	TGTGCCAGCAGCCTCCCGGGGGGCCGGGAGCTGTTTTTT	CASSLPGGRELFF
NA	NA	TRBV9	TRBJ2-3	TGTGCCAGCAGCGGTCAGCGACTCACAGATACGCAGTATTTT	CASSGQRLTDTQYF
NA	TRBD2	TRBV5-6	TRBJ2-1	TGTGCCAGCAGCACCCTACTAGCGGGAGAGCACCGTGAGCAGTTCTTC	CASSTLLAGEHREQFF
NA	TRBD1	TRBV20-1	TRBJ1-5	TGCAGTGCTAGTGACAGGGTCAGCCAGCCCCAGCATTTT	CSASDRVSQPQHF
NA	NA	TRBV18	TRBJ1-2	TGTGCCAGCTCACCAGGGGGTGACCCGTTCTATGGCTACACCTTC	CASSPGGDPFYGYTF
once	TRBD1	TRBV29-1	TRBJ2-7	TGCAGCGTCCAAGGACAGGTGGGGGTTCTTATCGGCGAGCAGTACTTC	CSVQGQVGVLIGEQYF
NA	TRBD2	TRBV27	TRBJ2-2	TGTGCCAGCAGATTAGCGGGGGGCACCGGGGAGCTGTTTTTT	CASRLAGGTGELFF
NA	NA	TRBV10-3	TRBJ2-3	TGTGCCATCATCTACAGGGTGAGTGGTACGCAGTATTTT	CAIIYRVSGTQYF
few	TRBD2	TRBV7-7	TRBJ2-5	TGTGCCAGCAGCCGACAACTAGCGGGAAAAGAGACCCAGTACTTC	CASSRQLAGKETQYF
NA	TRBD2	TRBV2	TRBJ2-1	TGTGCCAGCAGTGCGGAGCGGGACTCCTACAATGAGCAGTTCTTC	CASSAERDSYNEQFF
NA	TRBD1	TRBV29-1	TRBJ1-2	TGCAGCGGGGGAGGGGGCAATGGCTACACCTTC	CSGGGGNGYTF
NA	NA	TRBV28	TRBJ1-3	TGTGCCAGCAGTTTTAAGGGCGGAAACACCATATATTTT	CASSFKGGNTIYF
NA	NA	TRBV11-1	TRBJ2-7	TGTGCCAGCAGCTTAGGGGAGGCTCACGAGCAGTACTTC	CASSLGEAHEQYF
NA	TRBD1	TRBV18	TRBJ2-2	TGTGCCAGCTCACGGGACAGGGCGTCCACCGGGGAGCTGTTTTTT	CASSRDRASTGELFF
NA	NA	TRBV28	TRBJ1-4	TGTGCCAGCAGCCAGGGGTCCCGGAGGGAAAAACTGTTTTTT	CASSQGSRREKLFF
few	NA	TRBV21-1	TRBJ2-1	TGTGCCAGCACCTACTGTTTTCAAGGGTTGTTCTTC	CASTYCFQGLFF
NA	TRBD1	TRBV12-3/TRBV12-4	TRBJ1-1	TGTGCCAGCACCTTCGGACAGGGGACTGAAGCTTTCTTT	CASTFGQGTEAFF
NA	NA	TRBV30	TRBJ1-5	TGTGCCTGGAGTGAAGGGGGGACACCGGATCAGCCCCAGCATTTT	CAWSEGGTPDQPQHF
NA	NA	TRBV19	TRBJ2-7	TGTGCCAGTAGTAGTCCTGGAGACTACTACGAGCAGTACTTC	CASSSPGDYYEQYF
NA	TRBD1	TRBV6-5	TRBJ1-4	TGTGCCAGCAGTCCAGGGGGCACTAATGAAAAACTGTTTTTT	CASSPGGTNEKLFF
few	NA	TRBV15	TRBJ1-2	TGTGCCACCAGCAGAGACCTAGCAGACTATGGCTACACCTTC	CATSRDLADYGYTF
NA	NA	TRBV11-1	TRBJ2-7	TGTGCCAGCAGCTTTGACTTTACCTACGAGCAGTACTTC	CASSFDFTYEQYF
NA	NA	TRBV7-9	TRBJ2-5	TGTGCCAGCAGCCCTGCCCGGGGCCAGACCCAGTACTTC	CASSPARGQTQYF